The 6 T cell receptor beta chains below were found in one sample sequenced in a study of blood T cell repertoires in COVID-19. Profiling relied on immunoSEQ multiplex PCR, and the TCRdb table lists in-frame clones only, not all of them. The table has 150,000 to 200,000 clones, 70% to 85% seen once; the top ten hold roughly 6.8%. Source material: peripheral blood. The receptor set was obtained from a human donor in a cohort sampled during active COVID-19.

J is TRBJ1-4 and V is TRBV18; no firm D call. Germline lookup yields CDR1 KGHSH and CDR2 LQKENI. V was pared by 3 bases and J by 10 bases, with 9 bases between. CDR3 length: 12 amino acids. The CDR3 sequence: CASSPDSGKLFF. Here the CDR3 DNA reads TGTGCCAGCTCACCGGACTCGGGAAAACTGTTTTTT.

V and J are TRBV10-3 and TRBJ2-7, with a weak D call TRBD1 (5 bases). This CDR3 comprises 14 residues. Between the trimmed V and J ends, which lost 7 bases and 1 base, there was a span of 14 bases. CDR1 ENHRY and CDR2 SYGVKD come from the germline V gene. This CDR3 reads CAIKGVGHSYEQYF. As DNA, the CDR3 is TGTGCCATCAAAGGGGTGGGGCATTCCTACGAGCAGTACTTC.

This chain connects TRBV28 to TRBJ2-2; 9 bases map to TRBD1. This CDR3 region has 15 residues. CDR1 MDHEN and CDR2 SYDVKM come from the germline V gene. Losses at the gene ends were 6 bases for V and 7 bases for J; bases not matched to a gene: 9. CDR3 sequence reads: CASRGQGSRVGELFF. The CDR3 region has the DNA TGTGCCAGCAGGGGACAGGGATCAAGGGTCGGGGAGCTGTTTTTT.

This sequence joins TRBV19 and TRBJ2-3; 8 positions agree with TRBD2. Losses at the gene ends were 5 bases for V and 6 bases for J; bases not matched to a gene: 1. Germline CDR1 LNHDA, CDR2 SQIVND (reference sequence). The CDR3 is 12 amino acids. The CDR3 reads CASSPGGDTQYF. DNA of the CDR3: TGTGCCAGTAGTCCGGGAGGGGATACGCAGTATTTT. Filled out from reference TRBV19 and TRBJ2-3, the complete variable domain reads DGGITQSPKYLFRKEGQNVTLSCEQNLNHDAMYWYRQDPGQGLRLIYYSQIVNDFQKGDIAEGYSVSREKKESFPLTVTSAQKNPTAFYLCASSPGGDTQYFGPGTRLTVL.

The J gene is TRBJ2-2, the V gene TRBV18; 9 bases are shared with TRBD1. V lost 4 bases to trimming and J lost 7 bases; unmatched junction nucleotides: 16. There are 18 residues in the CDR3. Per the germline V gene, CDR1 is KGHSH and CDR2 is LQKENI. The CDR3 loop reads CASSLSGTGKILSGELFF. Here the CDR3 DNA reads TGTGCCAGCTCACTTTCCGGGACAGGGAAGATTCTGAGCGGGGAGCTGTTTTTT.

This sequence joins TRBV19 and TRBJ1-5; tentative D call: TRBD1 (5 bases). V was pared by 8 bases and J by 5 bases, with 16 bases between. This CDR3 has 14 amino acids. Germline CDR1 and CDR2: LNHDA and SQIVND (reference sequence). The CDR3 DNA reads as TGTGCCAGTTCGACGGGGGGAGATTATCAGCCCCAGCATTTT. As protein: CASSTGGDYQPQHF.